The TCR beta chain under discussion was sequenced for a study of blood T cells in healthy people across ages. Study-level points and caveats: A strong correlation was seen between TCR beta diversity and naive T cell percentage.

Donors ranged from 6 to 90 years old and were healthy Caucasians in Russia. Together with a sample-barcoded 5' primer, a J-beta primer mix was included in a second PCR lasting about 7 to 11 cycles. Samples each returned at least 3 million CDR3-containing paired-end reads. One entry per CDR3 protein results from TCRdb running MiXCR on the 5' RACE reads. The sample lists hundreds of thousands of distinct CDR3 sequences, just over 55% occurring once. Details on this clonotype: Its target is unknown.

Germline CDR1 is SGHKS and CDR2 is YYEKEE (reference sequence). V shed 4 bases and J shed 3 bases, with 16 bases lying between them. This CDR3 has 15 amino acids. This chain uses TRBV5-5 with TRBJ2-5; D gene uncertain. The sample consisted of blood. This clonotype originated in a man aged 35 to 55 in good health. CDR3 amino acids: CASSPLVLEKETQYF. For the CDR3, the DNA is TGTGCCAGCAGCCCGCTGGTACTGGAAAAAGAGACCCAGTACTTC.